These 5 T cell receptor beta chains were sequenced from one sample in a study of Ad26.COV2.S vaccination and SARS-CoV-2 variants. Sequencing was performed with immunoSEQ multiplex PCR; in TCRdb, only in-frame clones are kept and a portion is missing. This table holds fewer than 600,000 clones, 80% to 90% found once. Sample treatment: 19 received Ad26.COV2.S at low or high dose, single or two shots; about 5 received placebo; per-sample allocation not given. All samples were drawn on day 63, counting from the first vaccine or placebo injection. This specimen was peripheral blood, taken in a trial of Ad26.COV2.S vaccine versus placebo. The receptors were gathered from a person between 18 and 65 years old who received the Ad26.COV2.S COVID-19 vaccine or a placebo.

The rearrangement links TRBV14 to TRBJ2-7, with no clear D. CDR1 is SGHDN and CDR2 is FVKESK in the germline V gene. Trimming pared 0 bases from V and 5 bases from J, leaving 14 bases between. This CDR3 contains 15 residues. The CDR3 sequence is CASSQDRSRNHEQYF. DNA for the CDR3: TGTGCCAGCAGCCAAGATAGGTCGAGGAACCACGAGCAGTACTTC.

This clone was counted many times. Here the CDR3 DNA reads TGTGCCAGCAGTTTAGAGTTTCGGGGCTACACCTTC. It translates to CASSLEFRGYTF. The V and J genes are TRBV28 and TRBJ1-2; D not certain. The CDR3 length is 12 residues. V was shortened by 2 bases and J by 8 bases, with 9 bases between the two germline ends. CDR1 and CDR2 from the germline V gene are MDHEN and SYDVKM.

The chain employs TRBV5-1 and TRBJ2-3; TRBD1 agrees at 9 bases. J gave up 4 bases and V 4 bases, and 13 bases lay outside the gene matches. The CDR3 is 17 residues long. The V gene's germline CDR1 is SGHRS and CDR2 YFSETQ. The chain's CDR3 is CASSRSIQGAVPDTQYF. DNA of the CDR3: TGCGCCAGCAGCCGTTCAATACAGGGGGCCGTTCCAGATACGCAGTATTTT.

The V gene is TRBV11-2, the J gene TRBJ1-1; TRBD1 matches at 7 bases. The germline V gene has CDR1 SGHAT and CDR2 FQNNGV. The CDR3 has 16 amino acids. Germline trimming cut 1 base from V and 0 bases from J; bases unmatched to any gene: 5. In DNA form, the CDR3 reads TGTGCCAGCAGCTTAGCGCCGACAGGGTTGAACACTGAAGCTTTCTTT. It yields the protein CASSLAPTGLNTEAFF.

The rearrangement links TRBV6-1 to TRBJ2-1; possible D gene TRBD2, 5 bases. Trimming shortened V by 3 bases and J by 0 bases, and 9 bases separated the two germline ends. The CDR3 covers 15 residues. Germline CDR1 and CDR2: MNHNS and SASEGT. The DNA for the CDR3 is TGTGCCAGCAGTGAGCGGGCCAGCTCCTACAATGAGCAGTTCTTC. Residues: CASSERASSYNEQFF.